The 17 T cell receptor beta chains presented below share a single source sample, sequenced in a study of T cells in Graves' hyperthyroidism and ophthalmopathy. Amplified TCR beta CDR3 regions came from RNA transcripts. First-round RT-PCR of the TCR CDR3 relied on the HTBI primer set. TCRdb reanalysed the multiplex PCR reads using MiXCR and keeps one entry per CDR3 protein. The table lists under 350,000 distinct CDR3 sequences, over 15% of them singletons. Sequenced input: blood. The receptor source for this set is a woman aged 55-70 years with Graves' ophthalmopathy.

The rearrangement uses TRBV6-1 and TRBJ1-1; a possible D gene is TRBD1 (6 bases). The V and J ends lost 7 bases and 1 base respectively, with 13 bases between them. The length of the CDR3 is 14 residues. Looked up from germline, CDR1 is MNHNS and CDR2 is SASEGT. The CDR3: CASTRGDKNTEAFF. CDR3 bases: TGTGCCAGCACACGAGGGGACAAGAACACTGAAGCTTTCTTT.

Many counts were recorded for this clonotype. This rearrangement joins TRBV24-1 to TRBJ2-7; 8 positions agree with TRBD1. From germline, CDR1 is KGHDR and CDR2 SFDVKD. J gave up 6 bases and V 5 bases, and 8 bases lay outside the gene matches. The CDR3 is 14 residues long. The CDR3 sequence is CATSGQGSLTEQYF. DNA for the CDR3: TGTGCCACCAGTGGACAGGGGTCCTTAACCGAGCAGTACTTC.

This clonotype was observed at least ten times. This CDR3 is CSARPLGQHAEAFF. CDR3 nucleotides: TGCAGTGCTAGACCCCTTGGACAACATGCTGAAGCTTTCTTT. V and J are TRBV20-1 and TRBJ1-1, with D possibly being TRBD1 (5 bases). CDR3 length equals 14 residues. Germline CDR1 and CDR2: DFQATT and SNEGSKA (reference sequence). V was shortened by 2 bases and J by 6 bases, with 16 bases between the two germline ends.

As concerns this clonotype: A much larger clone lies a single base off, so this may be a read error. DNA for the CDR3: TGTGCCAGCAGCTTTCGGGGGGGCTCCTACAATGAGCAGTTCTTC. Amino acids: CASSFRGGSYNEQFF. The chain couples TRBV7-2 to TRBJ2-1, with TRBD2 matching over 8 bases. The CDR3 extends over 15 amino acids. The V and J ends lost 3 bases and 0 bases, in that order; junction bases with no gene match: 1. Looked up from germline, CDR1 is SGHTA and CDR2 is FQGNSA.

This clonotype was observed many times. The chain has TRBV7-9 and TRBJ2-5; 11 nucleotides line up with TRBD2. The CDR3 has 13 residues. Germline trimming cut 8 bases from V and 4 bases from J; bases unmatched to any gene: 3. The germline gives CDR1 SEHNR, CDR2 FQNEAQ (reference sequence). The CDR3 spells CASGLAGGETQYF. DNA for the CDR3: TGTGCCAGCGGTCTAGCGGGGGGAGAGACCCAGTACTTC. Full variable domain (missing parts from reference TRBV7-9 and TRBJ2-5): DTGVSQNPRHKITKRGQNVTFRCDPISEHNRLYWYRQTLGQGPEFLTYFQNEAQLEKSRLLSDRFSAERPKGSFSTLEIQRTEQGDSAMYLCASGLAGGETQYFGPGTRLLVL.

This clonotype was recorded many times. The chain is built from TRBV11-2 and TRBJ1-5; the match to TRBD1 covers 8 bases. The ends lost 3 bases at V and 4 bases at J; junction bases unmatched: 2. The length of the CDR3 is 14 residues. In germline, CDR1 is SGHAT, CDR2 FQNNGV. The CDR3, as DNA: TGTGCCAGCAGCTTCGGACAGGGTAATCAGCCCCAGCATTTT. It translates to CASSFGQGNQPQHF.

A word on this clonotype: Relative to the germline gene, one junction end is altered; a read error may explain this. This chain uses TRBV20-1 with TRBJ1-1; D call uncertain. This CDR3 spans 14 amino acids. Germline CDR1 is DFQATT and CDR2 is SNEGSKA (reference sequence). CDR3 in amino acids: CGARARTGNTEAFF. In DNA form, the CDR3 reads TGCGGTGCTAGAGCCCGGACGGGGAACACTGAAGCTTTCTTT.

This clonotype was seen ten or more times. This chain uses TRBV2 with TRBJ2-3; TRBD1 aligns across 7 bases. Germline V lookup: CDR1 SNHLY, CDR2 FYNNEI. The CDR3 has 14 residues. J lost 0 bases, V lost 6 bases, and 3 bases had no gene match. CDR3 protein: CASRGDSSTDTQYF. The CDR3 bases are TGTGCCAGCAGGGGGGACAGTAGCACAGATACGCAGTATTTT.

At least ten counts were recorded for this clonotype. The chain uses TRBV12-3 or TRBV12-4 and TRBJ2-3, with 12 bases that match TRBD2. The V and J ends lost 5 bases and 1 base, in that order; junction bases with no gene match: 4. The CDR3 consists of 16 residues. Here the CDR3 DNA reads TGTGCCAGCAGTCCTACTAGCGGGGGGCGCACAGATACGCAGTATTTT. Translating gives CASSPTSGGRTDTQYF.

This clonotype was seen a handful of times. This sequence joins TRBV4-3 and TRBJ2-7, with D perhaps matching TRBD1 (6 bases). The germline gives CDR1 LGHNA, CDR2 YSLEER. The CDR3 totals 17 residues. Trimming shortened V by 0 bases and J by 2 bases, and 17 bases separated the two germline ends. The CDR3: CASSQDLTGKKAYEQYF. CDR3 nucleotides: TGCGCCAGCAGCCAAGACCTAACAGGGAAAAAAGCCTACGAGCAGTACTTC.

The table lists this clonotype with many counts. The chain links TRBV28 to TRBJ1-2; D gene unclear. This CDR3 contains 15 residues. Between the trimmed V and J ends, which lost 8 bases and 0 bases, there was a span of 16 bases. Germline CDR1 and CDR2: MDHEN and SYDVKM. In DNA form, the CDR3 reads TGTGCCAGCCCCAACGCCGCGAGGGCTAACTATGGCTACACCTTC. Protein sequence: CASPNAARANYGYTF.

In this sample, this clonotype turned up a few times. V gene TRBV20-1 combines with J gene TRBJ1-4; no definite D call. This CDR3 is 16 amino acids long. Per germline, CDR1 DFQATT and CDR2 SNEGSKA (reference sequence). Trimming removed 0 bases at V and 7 bases at J, with 18 bases between. The CDR3 DNA follows: TGCAGTGCTAGAGATAAAAACAAGAACCGGGTTGAAAAACTGTTTTTT. Translating it yields CSARDKNKNRVEKLFF.

This clonotype appeared many times. The chain combines TRBV12-3 or TRBV12-4 with TRBJ1-1; no firm D call. This CDR3 is 15 amino acids long. The V end was cut by 3 bases, the J end by 0 bases, with 11 bases between. CDR3 loop: CASSFGGVVNTEAFF. The CDR3 DNA is TGTGCCAGCAGTTTTGGCGGGGTCGTGAACACTGAAGCTTTCTTT.

Ten or more counts support this clonotype. The chain joins TRBV5-1 to TRBJ2-7, with D perhaps matching TRBD1 (5 bases). Trimming took off 5 bases at V and 2 bases at J, with 14 bases between the two ends. CDR3 length equals 14 residues. Per the germline V gene, CDR1 is SGHRS and CDR2 is YFSETQ. CDR3 region: CASRIFTGTYEQYF. The CDR3 DNA sequence: TGCGCCAGCAGGATTTTTACAGGTACCTACGAGCAGTACTTC. Filled out from reference TRBV5-1 and TRBJ2-7, the complete variable domain reads KAGVTQTPRYLIKTRGQQVTLSCSPISGHRSVSWYQQTPGQGLQFLFEYFSETQRNKGNFPGRFSGRQFSNSRSEMNVSTLELGDSALYLCASRIFTGTYEQYFGPGTRLTVT.

This clonotype was seen a handful of times. The chain joins TRBV6-4 to TRBJ2-2; 8 nucleotides match TRBD1. The CDR3 extends over 14 amino acids. CDR1 and CDR2 (germline): MRHNA, SNTAGT. V gave up 7 bases and J gave up 4 bases; unmatched junction bases: 5. The CDR3 DNA is TGTGCCAGCACTGGACAGGGTGGCACCGGGGAGCTGTTTTTT. Residues: CASTGQGGTGELFF.

J is TRBJ1-2 and V is TRBV24-1; 8 nucleotides align to TRBD1. CDR3 length: 12 amino acids. V dropped 4 bases and J dropped 8; count of bases not matched to a gene: 2. CDR1 is KGHDR, CDR2 SFDVKD, per germline. The DNA for the CDR3 is TGTGCCACCAGTGACAGGGGGCGAGGCTACACCTTC. Translated: CATSDRGRGYTF.

This clonotype showed up many times. The V gene is TRBV11-2, the J gene TRBJ2-7; a weak D match, TRBD1 (5 bases). Trimming took off 3 bases at V and 2 bases at J, with 11 bases between the two ends. The CDR3 sequence is 14 residues long. CDR1 is SGHAT and CDR2 is FQNNGV in the germline V gene. The CDR3 here is CASSLGHSTYEQYF. For the CDR3, the DNA is TGTGCCAGCAGCTTGGGGCATTCGACCTACGAGCAGTACTTC.